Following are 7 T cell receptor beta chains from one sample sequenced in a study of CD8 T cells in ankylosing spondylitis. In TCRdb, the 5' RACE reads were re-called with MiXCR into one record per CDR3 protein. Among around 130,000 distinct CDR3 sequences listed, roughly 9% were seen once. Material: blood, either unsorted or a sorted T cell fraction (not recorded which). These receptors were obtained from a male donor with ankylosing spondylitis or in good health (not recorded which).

Here the CDR3 reads CASSPIRLGSNEQFF. CDR3 bases: TGTGCCAGCAGCCCGATAAGATTGGGAAGCAATGAGCAGTTCTTC. This chain joins TRBV12-3 or TRBV12-4 and TRBJ2-1; D gene unclear. This CDR3 comprises 15 residues. Trimming took off 6 bases at V and 6 bases at J, with 18 bases between the two ends.

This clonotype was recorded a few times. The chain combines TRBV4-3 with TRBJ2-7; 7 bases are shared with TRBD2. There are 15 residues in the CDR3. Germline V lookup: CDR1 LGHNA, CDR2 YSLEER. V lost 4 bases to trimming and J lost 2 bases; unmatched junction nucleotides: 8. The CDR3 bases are TGCGCCAGCAGCCCCGGCGGGGGTAGGGCCTACGAGCAGTACTTC. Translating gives CASSPGGGRAYEQYF.

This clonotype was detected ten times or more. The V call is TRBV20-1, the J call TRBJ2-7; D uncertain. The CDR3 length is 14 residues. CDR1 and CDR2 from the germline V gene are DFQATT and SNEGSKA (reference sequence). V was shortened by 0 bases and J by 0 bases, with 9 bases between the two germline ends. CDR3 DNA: TGCAGTGCTAGAGATAGTGGCAGCTCCTACGAGCAGTACTTC. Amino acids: CSARDSGSSYEQYF.

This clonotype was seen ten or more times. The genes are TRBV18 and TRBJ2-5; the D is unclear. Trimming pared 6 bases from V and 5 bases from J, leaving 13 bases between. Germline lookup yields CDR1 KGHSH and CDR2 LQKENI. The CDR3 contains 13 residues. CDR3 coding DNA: TGTGCCAGCTCGCCTATTCCCCAGGAGACCCAGTACTTC. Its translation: CASSPIPQETQYF.

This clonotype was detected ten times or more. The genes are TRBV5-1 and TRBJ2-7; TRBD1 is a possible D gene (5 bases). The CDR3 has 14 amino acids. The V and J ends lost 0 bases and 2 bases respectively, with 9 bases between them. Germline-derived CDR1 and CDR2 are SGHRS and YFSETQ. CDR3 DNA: TGCGCCAGCAGCTTGGACAGGACCCCCTACGAGCAGTACTTC. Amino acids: CASSLDRTPYEQYF.

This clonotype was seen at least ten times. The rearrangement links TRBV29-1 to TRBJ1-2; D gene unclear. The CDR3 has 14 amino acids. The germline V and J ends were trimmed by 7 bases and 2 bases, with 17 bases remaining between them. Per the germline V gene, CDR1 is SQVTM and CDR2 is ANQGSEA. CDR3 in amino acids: CSEKPMGANYGYTF. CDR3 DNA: TGCAGCGAAAAACCCATGGGAGCAAACTATGGCTACACCTTC.

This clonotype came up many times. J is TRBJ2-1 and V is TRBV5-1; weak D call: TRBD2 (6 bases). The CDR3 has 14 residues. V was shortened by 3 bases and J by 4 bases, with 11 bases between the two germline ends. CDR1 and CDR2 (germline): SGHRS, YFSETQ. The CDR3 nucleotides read TGCGCCAGCAGCTCCGGGACTCAATACAATGAGCAGTTCTTC. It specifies CASSSGTQYNEQFF.